The rows below give T cell receptor beta chains drawn from one sample of a study of blood T cells in healthy people across ages. TCRdb recomputed calls from the 5' RACE reads with MiXCR, one row per CDR3 protein. The table records around 1,000,000 distinct CDR3 sequences, around two fifths of them present only once. Sequencing was done on a sample of blood. The receptors here all came from a man between 18 and 29 years old in good health. CDR3s leave out the opening cysteine and the closing phenylalanine or tryptophan.

>TRBV5-1|TRBJ2-7
ASSPRSGTGGSLIYEQY
>TRBV12-3/TRBV12-4|TRBJ2-1
ASSPTQGIGQF
>TRBV25-1|TRBJ2-3
ASSEGGTTDTQY
>TRBV6-5|TRBJ1-2
ASSYSSGHSNYGYT
>TRBV11-2|TRBJ1-1
ASSITVGMNTEAF
>TRBV9|TRBJ2-7
ASSGDGYEQY
>TRBV4-3|TRBJ2-1
ASSQRGQDNEQF
>TRBV13|TRBJ1-1
ASSLVTTEAF
>TRBV9|TRBJ2-2
ASSKGQGTNTGELF
>TRBV20-1|TRBJ2-5
SARGTSGGEKETQY
>TRBV10-3|TRBJ2-6
AISTGTGFLSGANVLT
>TRBV4-1|TRBJ1-2
ASSQDWGTGIYCYT
>TRBV9|TRBJ1-2
ASSVEGAAFNYGYT
>TRBV5-1|TRBJ1-5
ASSLEGRGLNQPQH
>TRBV9|TRBJ1-1
ASSGRDRISF
>TRBV14|TRBJ2-7
ASSQVHQLPLEQY
>TRBV6-6|TRBJ1-1
ASSYYTSSYTEAF
>TRBV25-1|TRBJ2-5
ASSESQGGQETQY
>TRBV19|TRBJ1-1
ASNPFQGGHTEAF
>TRBV12-3/TRBV12-4|TRBJ2-2
ASSLRTGGSGELF
>TRBV2|TRBJ1-5
ASREPGTPNQPQH
>TRBV6-2/TRBV6-3|TRBJ1-1
ASSYPGHNTEAF
>TRBV7-9|TRBJ2-2
ASSQDRGRAGELF
>TRBV20-1|TRBJ2-3
SARVRQGPDTQY
>TRBV11-1|-
ASSRGDSYNEQY
>TRBV10-3|TRBJ2-1
AISESRKGVQF
>TRBV3-1|TRBJ2-7
ASSQTVSYEQY
>TRBV20-1|TRBJ2-5
SASWPNQETQY
>TRBV10-3|TRBJ2-1
AISPTGTGYNEQF